This entry lists 8 T cell receptor beta chains sequenced from one sample in a study of blood T cell repertoires in COVID-19. Assay: immunoSEQ multiplex PCR; the TCRdb copy retains only in-frame clones and omits some. The sample consists of fewer than 110,000 clones, approximately 89% of them appearing once. Sequenced sample: peripheral blood. The receptors come from an elderly woman in a cohort sampled during active COVID-19.

V gene TRBV6-2 or TRBV6-3 combines with J gene TRBJ2-1, with 8 bases matching TRBD2. The CDR3 is made up of 12 amino acids. V trimming: 6 bases; J trimming: 15 bases; junction bases outside the gene matches: 10. The germline V gene has CDR1 MNHEY and CDR2 SVGEGT. The CDR3 is CASSHGGGLAFF. CDR3 coding DNA: TGTGCCAGCAGCCACGGGGGGGGTTTGGCGTTCTTC.

The chain combines TRBV10-3 with TRBJ1-6, with TRBD1 as a possible D gene (6 bases). CDR1 is ENHRY and CDR2 is SYGVKD in the germline V gene. The CDR3 has 18 amino acids. V shed 3 bases and J shed 7 bases, with 22 bases lying between them. The CDR3 loop reads CAISEPGKTGAQNSPLHF. The CDR3 DNA is TGTGCCATCAGTGAACCGGGAAAGACAGGAGCCCAAAATTCACCCCTCCACTTT.

The CDR3 is CASSEPEGADTEAFF. The CDR3 DNA follows: TGTGCCAGCAGTGAACCCGAGGGGGCCGACACTGAAGCTTTCTTT. The chain couples TRBV25-1 to TRBJ1-1, with 7 positions matching TRBD1. CDR3 length: 15 residues. CDR1 and CDR2 (germline): MGHDK, SYGVNS. J lost 3 bases, V lost 2 bases, and 6 bases had no gene match.

This chain uses TRBV3-1 (or the pseudogene TRBV3-2) with TRBJ1-1; 7 positions agree with TRBD1. This CDR3 has 14 amino acids. CDR1 LGHDT and CDR2 YNNKEL come from the germline V gene (reference sequence). J lost 1 base, V lost 5 bases, and 4 bases had no gene match. This chain's CDR3 is CASSSRTGNTEAFF. CDR3 coding DNA: TGTGCCAGCAGCTCTCGGACAGGGAACACTGAAGCTTTCTTT.

The rearrangement joins TRBV10-2 to TRBJ2-1, with TRBD2 identical over 15 bases. V shed 6 bases and J 6 bases; nucleotides not matched to a gene: 3. The CDR3 sequence is 15 residues long. The germline V gene has CDR1 WSHSY and CDR2 SAAADI. CDR3 bases: TGCGCCAGCAGATCGGGACTAGCGGGGGGCAATGAGCAGTTCTTC. It is translated as CASRSGLAGGNEQFF.

The genes are TRBV21-1 and TRBJ2-1; the table's D call of TRBD2 was not tested on the DNA. TRBV21-1 is annotated as a pseudogene. This CDR3 is built from 15 residues. CDR3 residues: CARVTSGSYNSEQFF. In DNA, the CDR3 is TGTGCCAGGGTTACTAGCGGGAGTTACAATTCCGAGCAGTTCTTC.

The rearrangement uses TRBV19 and TRBJ2-5; possible D gene TRBD2, 6 bases. The CDR3 has 13 residues. Trimming stripped 7 bases from V and 5 bases from J, with 14 bases between. CDR1 and CDR2 (germline): LNHDA, SQIVND (reference sequence). CDR3 loop: CASTGAGRETQYF. In DNA, the CDR3 is TGTGCCAGTACGGGAGCCGGTCGGGAGACCCAGTACTTC.

This chain links TRBV21-1 with TRBJ1-1. TRBV21-1 is an annotated pseudogene. The CDR3 totals 16 residues. CDR3 protein: CASSIAPRGGDTEAFF. CDR3 coding DNA: TGTGCCAGCAGCATAGCCCCAAGGGGGGGGGACACTGAAGCTTTCTTT.